This TCR beta chain was sequenced for a study of OX40 agonist ivuxolimab in advanced cancers. General observations from the study: CD4+ and CD8+ blood T cells expanded clonally by week 6 at 0.1 to 3.0 mg/kg.

This clone was counted a single time. Its antigen remains unidentified. The length of the CDR3 is 14 residues. Trimming pared 5 bases from V and 2 bases from J, leaving 10 bases between. Germline CDR1 is SGHVS and CDR2 is FQNEAQ. Samples of blood were obtained at baseline, on cycle 4 day 1, and on cycle 7 day 1. The table came from immunoSEQ multiplex PCR; TCRdb's copy has only in-frame clones and leaves some out. The data contain around 58,000 clones, approximately 83% of them seen just once; the ten biggest clones take up roughly 13%. V usage is TRBV7-8 and J usage is TRBJ1-5; D unclear. The sequence was collected from an adult with an advanced solid tumor such as melanoma, head and neck, liver or kidney cancer. The material was CD4+ or CD8+ T cells sorted from blood, obtained in a trial of the OX40 agonist ivuxolimab. CDR3 in amino acids: CASSPLSGNQPQHF. The DNA for the CDR3 is TGTGCCAGCAGCCCCCTATCCGGCAATCAGCCCCAGCATTTT.